The following is a TCR beta chain sequence with its context. No cognate antigen has been identified for it. Base quality data are lacking; no much larger clone is found one base away. TCR beta CDR3 regions were sequenced from DNA using the immunoSEQ Assay. In the source study's methods: To compute T cell density, TCR beta template counts were normalized to usable DNA, which was estimated by amplifying housekeeping genes. Richness was estimated with the preseqR package, extrapolating to 400,000 templates for PBMC samples and 120,000 templates for tissue samples. Clonality was defined by subtracting Pielou's evenness from one. Tissue-enriched TCRs were identified through differential abundance testing performed on productive amino-acid clonotypes, with a minimum total count of 5 and an alpha of 0.1. The Jaccard Index and the Morisita Overlap Index were used to quantify repertoire overlap between compartments. TCR beta CDR3s were clustered by GLIPH together with public tetramer-defined viral CDR3s, and at least three viral sequences plus V-gene enrichment were required for viral motifs. Imported from immuneACCESS, the table was reduced by TCRdb to in-frame sequences with V and J called. These copies leave out some clones; in studies compared against another copy, an unresolved V gene accounts for under half, and the cause of the remainder is not known. V, J and clone size were drawn from that table, and D and trimming were deduced from the DNA. This sample gives 20,000 to 25,000 clones in total; 70% to 90% of them show up just once. Of the sample, 13% falls within the top ten clones.

At diagnosis, peripheral blood, uninvolved tumor-adjacent lung and tumor were collected and stored as a combination of fresh-frozen and FFPE material. Blood samples were analyzed as peripheral blood mononuclear cells for TCR repertoire profiling. The data belong to a study of T cells in localized non-small cell lung cancer (TCRdb year 2020). Study-wide context: Comparing tumors with uninvolved tumor-adjacent lungs, the study looked at the T cell repertoires of 200 to 250 patients with early-stage NSCLC. The cohort was made up of under 250 treatment-naive NSCLC patients whose localized lung tumors had been resected. Of the NSCLC patients, approximately 130 were male and around 99 were female, and the mean age was around 70 years.

The paper's findings and limits, for the study overall: Since the design was exploratory, TCR variables were selected using unadjusted p-values with no false-discovery rate correction. Higher blood T cell density associated with longer overall survival, while higher adjacent-lung clonality associated with shorter survival. Of the top 100 tumor clones, a median of roughly 53 were detected in paired uninvolved adjacent lung; approximately 30 were also among that lung's top 100. The highest T cell clonality was observed in uninvolved tumor-adjacent lung, where clonality exceeded that of tumor, suggesting that antigenic responses were more focused in uninvolved tumor-adjacent lung. Because multi-region tumor sequencing was not done, intratumor heterogeneity could not be ruled out.

This sequence was found in a male donor aged 60 or over with stage I lung adenocarcinoma. The source was peripheral blood, collected before any cancer treatment.

The CDR3 sequence is CAISESRTSGRTEQYF. The DNA is TGTGCCATCAGTGAGTCGAGGACTAGCGGGAGAACCGAGCAGTACTTC. The chain links TRBV10-3 with TRBJ2-7; TRBD2 lines up with 13 middle nucleotides. The germline V gene encodes CDR1 ENHRY and CDR2 SYGVKD. The CDR3 goes from the cysteine to the phenylalanine over 16 residues. The read is trimmed to its CDR3 DNA, 48 bases read in frame from base 1. The germline V and J ends show losses of 0 bases and 6 bases respectively, and no gene match explains 5 bases of the junction.